Below, 7 T cell receptor beta chains from the same sample are listed, as sequenced in a study of blood T cell repertoires in COVID-19. Assay: immunoSEQ multiplex PCR; the TCRdb copy retains only in-frame clones and omits some. Among 200,000 to 300,000 clones, 85% to 90% were seen once, and the ten largest hold about 4%. Sequenced material: peripheral blood. The receptors shown here come from a woman aged 40 to 49 with acute or convalescent COVID-19.

The chain carries TRBV5-1 and TRBJ2-5; 11 nucleotides line up with TRBD2. The CDR3 runs 15 residues. The ends lost 4 bases at V and 5 bases at J; junction bases unmatched: 7. Germline values: CDR1 SGHRS, CDR2 YFSETQ. CDR3 DNA: TGCGCCAGCAGCATCGCTAGCGGGGGGCGCGAGACCCAGTACTTC. This sequence encodes CASSIASGGRETQYF.

The gene calls are TRBV5-5 and TRBJ1-1; weak D call: TRBD1 (6 bases). The ends were cut back, 2 bases at V and 3 bases at J, with 14 bases in the middle. Germline loops: CDR1 SGHKS, CDR2 YYEKEE (reference sequence). The CDR3 is 15 amino acids. The CDR3 DNA sequence: TGTGCCAGCAGCTTATCGAGAGGGGGATACACTGAAGCTTTCTTT. Amino acids: CASSLSRGGYTEAFF.

The chain is built from TRBV2 and TRBJ1-4, with 8 bases identical to TRBD1. The CDR3 spans 15 residues. V shed 4 bases, J shed 8 bases, and the junction held 9 bases outside the gene matches. Germline V gene lookup returns CDR1 SNHLY and CDR2 FYNNEI. DNA of the CDR3: TGTGCCAGCAGTGGAGGACAGGGCGGTAGGGAAAAACTGTTTTTT. Its translation is CASSGGQGGREKLFF.

The V call is TRBV7-2, the J call TRBJ2-5, with D perhaps matching TRBD2 (5 bases). Per germline, CDR1 SGHTA and CDR2 FQGNSA. Between the trimmed V and J ends, which lost 1 base and 4 bases, there was a span of 13 bases. This CDR3 has 15 amino acids. The CDR3 nucleotides read TGTGCCAGCAGCTTAGATCGGGGAAGTGGAGAGACCCAGTACTTC. The encoded protein is CASSLDRGSGETQYF.

This CDR3 is CAISDLTPNTEAFF. The CDR3 DNA sequence: TGTGCCATCAGTGACTTGACACCGAACACTGAAGCTTTCTTT. The chain links TRBV10-3 to TRBJ1-1, with unresolved D. CDR1 is ENHRY and CDR2 is SYGVKD in the germline V gene. This CDR3 is 14 amino acids long. V lost 3 bases and J lost 1, with 9 bases in between.

The count of this clone is one. The chain is built from TRBV15 and TRBJ1-1; D gene ambiguous. The CDR3 is 15 amino acids. V was shortened by 0 bases and J by 4 bases, with 12 bases between the two germline ends. Germline loops: CDR1 LNHNV, CDR2 YYDKDF (reference sequence). CDR3 DNA sequence: TGTGCCACCAGCAGAGAAAGTCGGCGGTTCACTGAAGCTTTCTTT. Amino acids: CATSRESRRFTEAFF.

The chain combines TRBV10-3 with TRBJ2-5; possible D gene TRBD2, 5 bases. This CDR3 has 14 residues. The germline V gene encodes CDR1 ENHRY and CDR2 SYGVKD. V lost 3 bases, J lost 4 bases, and 12 bases lay in between. CDR3 protein: CAISDPGSIETQYF. DNA of the CDR3: TGTGCCATCAGTGACCCGGGGTCGATAGAGACCCAGTACTTC.